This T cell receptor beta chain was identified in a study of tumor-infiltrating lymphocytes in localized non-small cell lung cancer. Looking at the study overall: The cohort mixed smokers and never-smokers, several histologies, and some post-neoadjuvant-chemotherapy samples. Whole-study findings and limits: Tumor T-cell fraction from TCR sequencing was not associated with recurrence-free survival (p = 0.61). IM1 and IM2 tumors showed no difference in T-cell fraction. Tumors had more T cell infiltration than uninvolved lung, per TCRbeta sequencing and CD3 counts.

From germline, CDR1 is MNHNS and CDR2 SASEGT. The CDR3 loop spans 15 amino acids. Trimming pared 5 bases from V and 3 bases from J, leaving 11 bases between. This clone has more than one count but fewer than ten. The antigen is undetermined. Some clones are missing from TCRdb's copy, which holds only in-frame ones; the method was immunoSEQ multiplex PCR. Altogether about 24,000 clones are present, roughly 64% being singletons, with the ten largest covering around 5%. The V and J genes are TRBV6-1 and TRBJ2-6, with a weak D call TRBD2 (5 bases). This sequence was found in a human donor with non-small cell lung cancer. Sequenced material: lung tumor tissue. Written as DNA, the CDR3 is TGTGCCAGCAGTATGGGGAGCGGTGGGGCCAACGTCCTGACTTTC. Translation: CASSMGSGGANVLTF.